The 23 T cell receptor beta chains given below trace back to one sample, sequenced in a study of cytotoxic CD8 clonotypes in ibrutinib-treated CLL. Clones were sequenced by immunoSEQ multiplex PCR, and TCRdb holds only the in-frame ones, with some missing. The sample shows about 180,000 clones, less than 85% of them seen only once. The sequenced sample was PBMCs, obtained after 24 months of ibrutinib treatment. These receptors were taken from a human donor with chronic lymphocytic leukemia.

V gene TRBV5-1 combines with J gene TRBJ2-2, with 12 bases that match TRBD2. The length of the CDR3 is 15 residues. Germline V lookup: CDR1 SGHRS, CDR2 YFSETQ. After removal of 7 bases from V and 3 bases from J, the junction contained 4 bases not matched to a gene. The CDR3 sequence is CASRTSGAYTGELFF. Here the CDR3 DNA reads TGCGCCAGCCGGACTAGCGGGGCTTACACCGGGGAGCTGTTTTTT. The full variable domain, in which reference TRBV5-1 and TRBJ2-2 provide the parts outside the CDR3, is KAGVTQTPRYLIKTRGQQVTLSCSPISGHRSVSWYQQTPGQGLQFLFEYFSETQRNKGNFPGRFSGRQFSNSRSEMNVSTLELGDSALYLCASRTSGAYTGELFFGEGSRLTVL.

The V and J genes are TRBV12-5 and TRBJ1-5, with a possible D match to TRBD1 (5 bases). This CDR3 has 16 amino acids. Germline assignment: CDR1 LGHNT and CDR2 FRNRAP. V shed 0 bases and J shed 2 bases, with 11 bases lying between them. CDR3 DNA sequence: TGTGCTAGTGGTTTGGTGGGGGGAAGACGCAATCAGCCCCAGCATTTT. Protein: CASGLVGGRRNQPQHF.

The chain employs TRBV9 and TRBJ1-2; 7 positions match TRBD1. This CDR3 is 16 amino acids long. J lost 8 bases, V lost 0 bases, and 13 bases had no gene match. CDR1 and CDR2 (germline): SGDLS, YYNGEE. In DNA form, the CDR3 reads TGTGCCAGCAGCGTAGCTTACGACAGGGAGGAACACGGCTACACCTTC. Amino acid sequence: CASSVAYDREEHGYTF.

The chain couples TRBV28 to TRBJ2-1, with a weak D call TRBD2 (5 bases). Trimming shortened V by 6 bases and J by 4 bases, and 13 bases separated the two germline ends. Germline V lookup: CDR1 MDHEN, CDR2 SYDVKM. The CDR3 spans 14 residues. CDR3 loop: CASSLSRGYNEQFF. Written as DNA, the CDR3 is TGTGCCAGCAGCCTTTCTCGCGGGTACAATGAGCAGTTCTTC.

V is TRBV5-1 and J is TRBJ1-4; 7 nucleotides agree with TRBD1. The ends lost 5 bases at V and 5 bases at J; junction bases unmatched: 12. The CDR3 loop spans 16 amino acids. The germline V gene encodes CDR1 SGHRS and CDR2 YFSETQ. CDR3 protein: CASRVRGDGRNEKLFF. CDR3 bases: TGCGCCAGCAGGGTCAGGGGGGACGGACGAAATGAAAAACTGTTTTTT.

The chain carries TRBV7-9 and TRBJ1-3; the D is unclear. From germline, CDR1 is SEHNR and CDR2 FQNEAQ (reference sequence). The CDR3 runs 13 residues. Trimming cost V 4 bases and J 3 bases, with 7 bases left between them. CDR3 in DNA: TGTGCCAGCAGCTCTGGACGTGGAAACACCATATATTTT. Translated, it gives CASSSGRGNTIYF.

The V and J genes are TRBV18 and TRBJ2-5; 10 bases agree with TRBD2. V lost 2 bases, J lost 2 bases, and 2 bases stayed unmatched. The CDR3 is made up of 15 amino acids. Germline lookup yields CDR1 KGHSH and CDR2 LQKENI. This chain's CDR3 is CASSPASGGQETQYF. In DNA, the CDR3 is TGTGCCAGCTCACCAGCTAGCGGGGGACAAGAGACCCAGTACTTC.

The V and J genes are TRBV21-1 and TRBJ2-7. TRBV21-1 is noted as a pseudogene. CDR3 size: 14 residues. CDR3 DNA: TGTGCCAGCAGCAAAGCATTCCAAGCCTACGAGCAGTACTTC. This sequence encodes CASSKAFQAYEQYF.

The rearrangement links TRBV19 to TRBJ1-1; 7 bases line up with TRBD1. The CDR3 length is 14 residues. The ends lost 6 bases at V and 5 bases at J; junction bases unmatched: 9. Germline loops: CDR1 LNHDA, CDR2 SQIVND (reference sequence). The CDR3 sequence: CASRDTGVGTEAFF. The CDR3 DNA sequence: TGTGCCAGTAGGGACACAGGGGTAGGGACTGAAGCTTTCTTT.

This clone appeared a single time. V is TRBV7-2 and J is TRBJ2-1, with D unresolved. The V gene lost 3 bases and the J gene lost 5 bases, with 8 bases spanning the gap. The CDR3 extends over 13 amino acids. Germline CDR1 reads SGHTA; CDR2 reads FQGNSA. The CDR3 DNA is TGTGCCAGCAGCTTCAGCAGAGACAATGAGCAGTTCTTC. Encoded protein: CASSFSRDNEQFF.

The chain employs TRBV5-6 and TRBJ1-2; D gene unclear. V was pared by 0 bases and J by 8 bases, with 11 bases between. This CDR3 is built from 13 residues. Germline CDR1 and CDR2: SGHDT and YYEEEE. The CDR3 sequence is CASSLADAMGYTF. For the CDR3, the DNA is TGTGCCAGCAGCTTGGCGGACGCCATGGGCTACACCTTC. The whole variable domain, filled in from reference TRBV5-6 and TRBJ1-2, reads DAGVTQSPTHLIKTRGQQVTLRCSPKSGHDTVSWYQQALGQGPQFIFQYYEEEERQRGNFPDRFSGHQFPNYSSELNVNALLLGDSALYLCASSLADAMGYTFGSGTRLTVV.

J is TRBJ1-2 and V is TRBV19; 7 bases match TRBD1. V shed 3 bases, J shed 1 base, and the junction held 8 bases outside the gene matches. The CDR3 runs 16 residues. CDR1 and CDR2 (germline): LNHDA, SQIVND (reference sequence). This CDR3 reads CASSIGDSAVNYGYTF. In nucleotides, the CDR3 is TGTGCCAGTAGTATTGGGGACAGTGCCGTTAACTATGGCTACACCTTC.

This clone has a single count. The chain combines TRBV4-2 with TRBJ2-5, with 9 bases that match TRBD2. This CDR3 is 16 amino acids long. Germline V gene data show CDR1 as LGHNA and CDR2 as YNFKEQ. V lost 1 base to trimming and J lost 5 bases; unmatched junction nucleotides: 8. CDR3 nucleotides: TGTGCCAGCAGCCAAGCGGCTAGCGGGAAGGCGGAGACCCAGTACTTC. This encodes CASSQAASGKAETQYF.

V is TRBV5-1 and J is TRBJ2-3; 10 nucleotides line up with TRBD2. The CDR3 length is 15 residues. Per germline, CDR1 SGHRS and CDR2 YFSETQ. Unmatched junction bases numbered 6, after V lost 0 bases and J lost 8 bases. CDR3 nucleotide sequence: TGCGCCAGCAGCTTGGTGGCTAGCGGGAGTACTACGCAGTATTTT. Its protein product is CASSLVASGSTTQYF.

This rearrangement joins TRBV7-9 to TRBJ1-5, with no clear D. V lost 5 bases and J 9 bases, leaving 8 bases between the germline ends. Looked up from germline, CDR1 is SEHNR and CDR2 is FQNEAQ (reference sequence). The CDR3 totals 11 residues. The CDR3 reads CASSLRGPQHF. CDR3 sequence (DNA): TGTGCCAGCAGCCTCCGAGGGCCCCAGCATTTT.

The rearrangement uses TRBV9 and TRBJ2-5; no reliable D call. The CDR3 loop spans 15 amino acids. The germline V gene has CDR1 SGDLS and CDR2 YYNGEE. Trimming took off 0 bases at V and 2 bases at J, with 11 bases between the two ends. CDR3 DNA sequence: TGTGCCAGCAGCGTAGCTTTGGGCTTACAAGAGACCCAGTACTTC. Translation: CASSVALGLQETQYF.

CDR3: CASSLSLGQGNGYTF. As DNA, the CDR3 is TGCGCCAGCAGCTTGTCTCTGGGACAGGGGAATGGCTACACCTTC. The chain couples TRBV5-1 to TRBJ1-2, with 10 bases that match TRBD1. The CDR3 is 15 amino acids. V was pared by 1 base and J by 6 bases, with 6 bases of the junction left unmatched. CDR1 SGHRS and CDR2 YFSETQ come from the germline V gene.

The chain combines TRBV11-3 with TRBJ2-1; no reliable D call. The V and J ends lost 5 bases and 8 bases respectively, with 13 bases between them. The germline gives CDR1 SGHNT, CDR2 YENEEA. The CDR3 totals 13 residues. In nucleotides, the CDR3 is TGTGCCAGCAGCGCCGACCGTTGGGATGAGCAGTTCTTC. Residues: CASSADRWDEQFF.

This chain joins TRBV6-6 and TRBJ2-7; 10 bases fit TRBD2. Per the germline V gene, CDR1 is MNHNY and CDR2 is SVGAGI (reference sequence). The length of the CDR3 is 14 residues. The J segment lost 10 bases and the V segment lost 6 bases, leaving 12 bases of the junction unmatched. Here the CDR3 DNA reads TGTGCCAGCAGCCACCCAAGCGGGAGGGCCGAACAGTACTTC. Residues: CASSHPSGRAEQYF.

The chain recombines TRBV5-1 with TRBJ1-1, with D tentatively TRBD1 (6 bases). Germline CDR1 is SGHRS and CDR2 is YFSETQ. V lost 3 bases and J lost 1, with 13 bases in between. The CDR3 runs to 15 residues. The CDR3 is CASSYQGPGNTEAFF. CDR3 bases: TGCGCCAGCAGCTATCAGGGGCCGGGGAACACTGAAGCTTTCTTT.

CDR3 amino acids: CASSVGRQGSPLHF. The CDR3 DNA is TGTGCCAGCAGCGTAGGGCGTCAGGGTTCACCCCTCCACTTT. The chain joins TRBV9 to TRBJ1-6, with a tentative D call TRBD1 (5 bases). From germline, CDR1 is SGDLS and CDR2 YYNGEE. The CDR3 extends over 14 amino acids. V shed 0 bases and J shed 9 bases, with 10 bases lying between them.

This sequence joins TRBV2 and TRBJ1-2; a possible D gene is TRBD1 (6 bases). The CDR3 covers 16 residues. Trimming removed 6 bases from V and 4 bases from J, with 21 bases in between. Germline V gene lookup returns CDR1 SNHLY and CDR2 FYNNEI. CDR3 bases: TGTGCCAGCAGGGGGTACCACAGGGATCTAGGCTATGGCTACACCTTC. It codes for CASRGYHRDLGYGYTF.

The V gene is TRBV6-6, the J gene TRBJ1-3, with a weak D call TRBD1 (5 bases). Trimming took off 4 bases at V and 3 bases at J, with 13 bases between the two ends. Germline lookup yields CDR1 MNHNY and CDR2 SVGAGI (reference sequence). The CDR3 has 15 amino acids. The CDR3 is CASSSQGDLGNTIYF. CDR3 nucleotide sequence: TGTGCCAGCAGTTCCCAGGGTGATCTTGGAAACACCATATATTTT.